Detailed here is one T cell receptor beta chain. This specimen comes from a study of T cell changes during pregnancy in multiple sclerosis. Clones were sequenced by immunoSEQ multiplex PCR, and TCRdb holds only the in-frame ones, with some missing. Of approximately 30,000 clones listed, 90% are singletons. This CDR3 contains 13 residues. V was shortened by 9 bases and J by 3 bases, with 14 bases between the two germline ends. The germline CDR1 and CDR2 sequences are LNHDA and SQIVND (reference sequence). V usage is TRBV19 and J usage is TRBJ1-1, with D maybe TRBD1 (6 bases). This sequence was found in a female donor with multiple sclerosis, enrolled in a pregnancy study. The material sequenced was CD8+ T cells from peripheral blood mononuclear cells, taken before pregnancy. The CDR3 coding sequence is TGTGCCAGCGGAGGACCAGGGGACACTGAAGCTTTCTTT. It yields the protein CASGGPGDTEAFF.